Sequencing of this T cell receptor (beta chain) was carried out in a study of T cell responses to AZD1222 COVID-19 vaccine. This clone showed up just once. The antigen is unknown. Findings of the study overall: Repertoires were sampled only after the peak T cell response. A rise in Spike-specific TCR breadth and depth followed two AZD1222 doses.

Sequencing used immunoSEQ multiplex PCR; TCRdb keeps in-frame clones, though not all of them. The repertoire holds 130,000 or so clones, with over 75% as singletons. The specimen comprised peripheral blood, sampled on day 0 of AZD1222 vaccination. This receptor was identified in an adult in good health.

The CDR3 sequence: CASRDASGSRNEQFF. The DNA for the CDR3 is TGTGCCAGCAGAGACGCTAGCGGGAGTCGGAATGAGCAGTTCTTC. V gene TRBV2 combines with J gene TRBJ2-1, with 10 bases fitting TRBD2. The CDR3 sequence is 15 residues long. Looked up from germline, CDR1 is SNHLY and CDR2 is FYNNEI. The V gene end was trimmed by 6 bases and the J gene end by 7 bases; junction bases not matched to a gene: 9.